The rows below give T cell receptor beta chains drawn from one sample of a study of CD8 T cells in Susac syndrome. From the immunoSEQ multiplex PCR reads, TCRdb called clonotypes with MiXCR, one entry per CDR3 protein. The table has over 150,000 distinct CDR3 sequences, 90% to 97% seen once. What was sequenced was CD4+ T cells from PBMCs. The source of these receptors is a human donor with Susac syndrome. CDR3s include the opening cysteine and the closing phenylalanine or tryptophan. D genes are given only for firm matches. Clone size is not always given. Where it is, it says once, few, many or a class for expanded clones.

clone size	J gene	V gene	D gene	CDR3 DNA	CDR3 protein
.	TRBJ2-7	TRBV9	.	TGTGCCAGCAGCGTAGATGACGGATTCTACGAGCAGTACTTC	CASSVDDGFYEQYF
.	TRBJ1-2	TRBV4-3	TRBD1	TGCGCCAGCAGCCAAGAAAGGGGGCAGGGCTACACCTTC	CASSQERGQGYTF
few	TRBJ2-1	TRBV5-4	TRBD2	TGTGCCAGCAGCGTGACTAGCGGGGGGGCAAATGAGCAGTTCTTC	CASSVTSGGANEQFF
.	TRBJ2-7	TRBV6-6	.	TGTGCCAGCACCAAGCGGGTCTCCGAGCAGTACTTC	CASTKRVSEQYF
.	TRBJ1-2	TRBV29-1	TRBD1	TGCAGCGTGAAACCAGGGGGCGCGGGGTATGGCTACACCTTC	CSVKPGGAGYGYTF
.	TRBJ2-7	TRBV28	TRBD2	TGTGCCAGTCGACTAGCGGGAGAGACCTACGAGCAGTACTTC	CASRLAGETYEQYF
.	TRBJ2-7	TRBV7-9	TRBD1	TGTGCCAGCAGCTTAGCGGGACAGAATCATGCATTGAACTTC	CASSLAGQNHALNF
once	TRBJ2-5	TRBV20-1	.	TGCAGTGCTAGAGATCCTATCGGCCGCCAAGAGACCCAGTACTTC	CSARDPIGRQETQYF
.	TRBJ2-5	TRBV3-1	.	TGTGCCAGCAGCCAAGAGGCCCAACTATTCCAAGAGACCCAGTACTTC	CASSQEAQLFQETQYF
few	TRBJ2-5	TRBV5-4	.	TGTGCTAGCAGCTTAGGTACTCAAGAGACCCAGTACTTC	CASSLGTQETQYF
.	TRBJ1-1	TRBV20-1	TRBD1	TGCACCGTTCAAAGGGGGCGAAACACTGAAGCTTTCTTT	CTVQRGRNTEAFF
.	TRBJ2-4	TRBV4-2	.	TGTGCCAGCAGCCAAGAACCGGGGGGCGGGGACATTCAGTACTTC	CASSQEPGGGDIQYF
.	TRBJ2-1	TRBV12-3/TRBV12-4	.	TGTGCCAGCAGTTTTTCCTCCGGAGGGGACAATGAGCAGTTCTTC	CASSFSSGGDNEQFF
.	TRBJ2-3	TRBV15	.	TGTGCCACCAGCCCAAGAGACCGGTACACAGATACGCAGTATTTT	CATSPRDRYTDTQYF
.	TRBJ1-2	TRBV9	TRBD1	TGTGCCAGCAGCGTGGGACAGGGAAAGGTTGGCTACACCTTC	CASSVGQGKVGYTF
.	TRBJ1-2	TRBV4-3	TRBD1	TGCGCCAGCAGCCGAGCAGACAGGGACTATGGCTACACCTTC	CASSRADRDYGYTF
few	TRBJ1-2	TRBV6-1	TRBD1	TGTGCCAGCAGCCGACAGGGGGTGTACTATGGCTACACCTTC	CASSRQGVYYGYTF
once	TRBJ1-5	TRBV30	.	TGTGCCTGGAGTGTACTACGGGGGGGCGATCAGCCCCAGCATTTT	CAWSVLRGGDQPQHF
.	TRBJ1-5	TRBV13	.	TGTGCCAGCAGCTTCCGGACCGAGCAGCCCCAGCATTTT	CASSFRTEQPQHF
.	TRBJ2-6	TRBV30	.	TGTGCCGCCGATGTATCTGGGGCCAACGTCCTGACTTTC	CAADVSGANVLTF
.	TRBJ1-1	TRBV29-1	.	TGCAGCTTCGACCGGGGGCCGGAAGCTTTCTTT	CSFDRGPEAFF
once	TRBJ2-5	TRBV28	TRBD2	TGTGCCAGCAGTTTAGTCTCCGGGACTACCAGCGAGACCCAGTACTTC	CASSLVSGTTSETQYF
.	TRBJ1-5	TRBV9	TRBD1	TGTGCCAGCAGCCGGACAGGGTCGAATAATCAGCCCCAGCATTTT	CASSRTGSNNQPQHF
once	TRBJ1-6	TRBV7-2	TRBD1	TGTGCCAGCAGCTTAGTGGGACAGAACTATAATTCACCCCTCCACTTT	CASSLVGQNYNSPLHF
.	TRBJ2-5	TRBV12-3/TRBV12-4	TRBD1	TGTGCCAGCAGCGACAGGGTACTAGAGACCCAGTACTTC	CASSDRVLETQYF
.	TRBJ1-1	TRBV3-1	.	TGTGCCAGCAGCCGGGAGTGGGGGGAAGCTTTCTTT	CASSREWGEAFF
once	TRBJ2-7	TRBV6-6	.	TGTGCCAGCAGTTTTGAGGGACACGAGCAGTACTTC	CASSFEGHEQYF
.	TRBJ2-2	TRBV19	.	TGTGCCAGTAGTCCCCGGGAGTGGGGCGGGGAGCTGTTTTTT	CASSPREWGGELFF
once	TRBJ2-1	TRBV11-2	TRBD2	TGTGCCAGCAGCTTAAGGTTAGCGGGAGTTTTCAATGAGCAGTTCTTC	CASSLRLAGVFNEQFF
.	TRBJ1-2	TRBV9	.	TGTGCCAGCAGCTCCCGGGCTAACTATGGCTACACCTTC	CASSSRANYGYTF
.	TRBJ2-5	TRBV12-3/TRBV12-4	.	TGTGCCAGCAGTGACTCTATTCCGGGACATGGAGAGACCCAGTACTTC	CASSDSIPGHGETQYF
.	TRBJ2-5	TRBV29-1	.	TGCAGCGTTAGCCGGACAGTCCAAGAGACCCAGTACTTC	CSVSRTVQETQYF
.	TRBJ1-1	TRBV7-2	.	TGTGCCAGCAGCTTACAGAAGGGGCCCGGGAATGGTGAAGCTTTCTTT	CASSLQKGPGNGEAFF
.	TRBJ1-1	TRBV29-1	.	TGCAGCGTTGAAGGGGCGATTACTAACACTGAAGCTTTCTTT	CSVEGAITNTEAFF
.	TRBJ2-7	TRBV7-9	.	TGTGCCAGCAGCCTGGAGGCGAGGACCTACGAGCAGTACTTC	CASSLEARTYEQYF
.	TRBJ2-1	TRBV7-3	TRBD1	TGTGCCAGCAGTAAGGGACAGGGGCTAAATGAGCAGTTCTTC	CASSKGQGLNEQFF
.	TRBJ2-1	TRBV6-2/TRBV6-3	.	TGTGCCAGCAGGTCTAACCAGGGGAATGAGCAGTTCTTC	CASRSNQGNEQFF
.	TRBJ2-2	TRBV9	TRBD2	TGTGCCAGCAGCGTAGTCTCCTGGACTAGCGGGAGGGAGAACACCGGGGAGCTGTTTTTT	CASSVVSWTSGRENTGELFF
.	TRBJ2-1	TRBV30	.	TGTGCCTGGACCGTAGGGCCAGGTGAGCAGTTCTTC	CAWTVGPGEQFF
once	TRBJ1-5	TRBV20-1	.	TGCAGTGCTAGATTGGGGGGGCAGCCCCAGCATTTT	CSARLGGQPQHF
.	TRBJ2-3	TRBV7-2	TRBD2	TGTGCCAGCAGTTCCCTTAGCGGGGGCAGCACAAATACGCAGTATTTT	CASSSLSGGSTNTQYF
once	TRBJ2-1	TRBV24-1	TRBD1	TGTGCCACCAGTGGGACAGGCTCCTACAATGAGCAGTTCTTC	CATSGTGSYNEQFF
few	TRBJ2-6	TRBV3-1	.	TGTGCCAGCAGCCAGGGCTCTGGGGCCAACGTCCTGACTTTC	CASSQGSGANVLTF
.	TRBJ2-7	TRBV28	.	TGTGCCAGCAGTCAAGGCAGGGGTAGGGAGTTC	CASSQGRGREF
.	TRBJ2-7	TRBV29-1	.	TGCAGCGTTGGAGTGTTGGGGAGCTACGAGCAGTACTTC	CSVGVLGSYEQYF